This is a list of T cell receptor beta chains from one sample in a study of long-term antiretroviral therapy in people with HIV. Profiling relied on immunoSEQ multiplex PCR, and the TCRdb table lists in-frame clones only, not all of them. The sample lists roughly 17,000 clones; approximately 96% were seen once. The sequences come from unsorted PBMCs, collected more than 10 years after starting antiretroviral therapy. The receptors here all came from a man aged 25 to 40 with HIV. The CDR3 runs from the conserved cysteine through the conserved F or W. D genes are given only for firm matches. Size is stated for part of the rows, as once, few or many counts, or as a class when the clone is expanded.

clone_size j_call v_call d_call cdr3_aa cdr3_nt
NA TRBJ2-2 TRBV6-5 TRBD2 CATGGAGELFF TGTGCCACGGGAGGGGCCGGGGAGCTGTTTTTT
NA TRBJ2-7 TRBV6-6 NA CASSPPQSSSYEQYF TGTGCCAGCAGTCCCCCGCAGAGTAGCTCCTACGAGCAGTACTTC
NA TRBJ2-5 TRBV7-3 NA CASSSTGAGVVPETQYF TGTGCCAGCAGCTCCACGGGGGCAGGGGTCGTTCCAGAGACCCAGTACTTC
few TRBJ1-4 TRBV6-1 NA CASSRATNEKLFF TGTGCCAGCAGCAGGGCAACTAATGAAAAACTGTTTTTT
NA TRBJ2-3 TRBV5-1 TRBD2 CASSLAPSGGRDTQYF TGCGCCAGCAGCTTGGCCCCTAGCGGGGGAAGGGATACGCAGTATTTT
NA TRBJ2-1 TRBV19 NA CASSPGRSRLGNEQFF TGTGCCAGTAGTCCGGGACGCTCTAGGTTGGGCAATGAGCAGTTCTTC
once TRBJ1-1 TRBV28 NA CASMIGGGNTEAFF TGTGCCAGCATGATAGGGGGGGGTAACACTGAAGCTTTCTTT
NA TRBJ1-1 TRBV29-1 NA CSVYPGAATEAFF TGCAGCGTTTACCCTGGTGCCGCCACTGAAGCTTTCTTT
NA TRBJ2-2 TRBV11-2 NA CASRQFANTGELFF TGTGCCAGTCGACAGTTCGCGAACACCGGGGAGCTGTTTTTT
NA TRBJ2-5 TRBV19 TRBD1 CASSTPGQVETQYF TGTGCCAGTAGTACACCGGGACAGGTAGAGACCCAGTACTTC
NA TRBJ2-2 TRBV6-1 TRBD2 CASSEASGGAGELFF TGTGCCAGCAGTGAAGCTAGCGGGGGGGCCGGGGAGCTGTTTTTT
NA TRBJ1-2 TRBV11-2 NA CASSFDEGPLNYGYTF TGTGCCAGCAGCTTCGATGAAGGGCCCCTTAACTATGGCTACACCTTC
NA TRBJ1-4 TRBV7-9 NA CASSPQGGHEKLFF TGTGCCAGCAGCCCTCAAGGGGGTCATGAAAAACTGTTTTTT
NA TRBJ2-1 TRBV10-1 NA CASSGGNYYNEQFF TGCGCCAGCAGTGGGGGCAATTACTACAATGAGCAGTTCTTC
once TRBJ2-3 TRBV28 TRBD2 CASSSLAGGRDTQYF TGTGCCAGCAGTTCTCTAGCGGGGGGGCGGGATACGCAGTATTTT
NA TRBJ1-1 TRBV2 NA CASSDGGSTEAFF TGTGCCAGCAGTGACGGGGGGAGCACTGAAGCTTTCTTT
NA TRBJ2-6 TRBV28 NA CASSLYYGANVLTF TGTGCCAGCAGTTTATATTACGGGGCCAACGTCCTGACTTTC
NA TRBJ2-2 TRBV13 TRBD2 CASSLGLAVPNTGELFF TGTGCCAGCAGCCTGGGACTAGCGGTCCCGAACACCGGGGAGCTGTTTTTT
NA TRBJ1-1 TRBV6-6 NA CATLVNTEAFF TGTGCCACCTTAGTGAACACTGAAGCTTTCTTT
NA TRBJ1-3 TRBV6-1 NA CASTFLGVAGNTIYF TGTGCCAGCACCTTCCTAGGGGTGGCTGGAAACACCATATATTTT
NA TRBJ1-1 TRBV5-5 NA CASSLFRPGLDTEAFF TGTGCCAGCAGCTTGTTTAGGCCGGGCTTGGACACTGAAGCTTTCTTT
NA TRBJ1-2 TRBV7-2 NA CASSRNMGSPGYTF TGTGCCAGCAGCAGAAATATGGGTTCCCCGGGCTACACCTTC
NA TRBJ1-1 TRBV5-1 NA CASSLIVSSTEAFF TGCGCCAGCAGCTTGATAGTCTCGTCCACTGAAGCTTTCTTT
once TRBJ2-1 TRBV11-2 NA CASSIYNEQFF TGTGCCAGCAGCATTTACAATGAGCAGTTCTTC
NA TRBJ2-1 TRBV28 NA CASSSHQGFYNEQFF TGTGCCAGCAGTTCGCACCAGGGGTTCTACAATGAGCAGTTCTTC
NA TRBJ2-1 TRBV9 NA CASSVGTPPRAGEQFF TGTGCCAGCAGCGTAGGGACCCCTCCTCGTGCGGGTGAGCAGTTCTTC
NA TRBJ1-1 TRBV7-6 NA CASSPVQGMSTEAFF TGTGCCAGCAGCCCGGTACAGGGAATGAGCACTGAAGCTTTCTTT
NA TRBJ2-5 TRBV11-2 TRBD1 CASSLVGGETQYF TGTGCCAGCAGCTTAGTAGGGGGCGAGACCCAGTACTTC
NA TRBJ2-2 TRBV30 TRBD1 CAWSWTGTGELFF TGTGCCTGGAGTTGGACAGGGACCGGGGAGCTGTTTTTT
NA TRBJ2-2 TRBV6-5 NA CASSLSGGELFF TGTGCCAGCAGTCTTAGCGGAGGGGAGCTGTTTTTT
NA TRBJ1-1 TRBV19 NA CASSILGGDTEAFF TGTGCCAGTAGTATTCTGGGAGGTGACACTGAAGCTTTCTTT
NA TRBJ2-6 TRBV19 NA CASMPGPKGANVLTF TGTGCCAGTATGCCAGGCCCCAAGGGGGCCAACGTCCTGACTTTC
NA TRBJ1-2 TRBV6-1 NA CASSDSREGSGGYTF TGTGCCAGCAGTGATTCACGGGAAGGATCGGGTGGCTACACCTTC
NA TRBJ2-2 TRBV11-2 NA CASKTNTGELFF TGTGCCAGCAAGACGAACACCGGGGAGCTGTTTTTT
NA TRBJ1-2 TRBV11-2 TRBD1 CASSQSIPTGNYGYTF TGTGCCAGCAGCCAGTCTATCCCGACAGGGAACTATGGCTACACCTTC
once TRBJ1-1 TRBV2 TRBD1 CASRDRAEFAEAFF TGTGCCAGCAGGGACAGGGCAGAGTTCGCTGAAGCTTTCTTT
once TRBJ2-7 TRBV19 NA CASSTTAEDEQYF TGTGCCAGTAGCACGACAGCAGAGGACGAGCAGTACTTC
NA TRBJ2-3 TRBV9 TRBD2 CASSVGSGGGDTQYF TGTGCCAGCAGCGTAGGTAGCGGGGGGGGAGATACGCAGTATTTT
NA TRBJ1-1 TRBV2 NA CASSEEEPEAFF TGTGCCAGCAGTGAAGAGGAACCCGAAGCTTTCTTT
NA TRBJ2-2 TRBV19 TRBD1 CASTWTGTGYIPGELFF TGTGCCAGTACCTGGACCGGGACAGGGTACATTCCCGGGGAGCTGTTTTTT
NA TRBJ1-6 TRBV13 NA CASSLEDRGSPLHF TGTGCCAGCAGCTTAGAGGACAGAGGGTCACCCCTCCACTTT
NA TRBJ1-1 TRBV2 NA CASSENRVGSGTEAFF TGTGCCAGCAGTGAAAATAGGGTGGGGTCGGGCACTGAAGCTTTCTTT
NA TRBJ2-1 TRBV10-3 NA CAISNLRGTDNEQFF TGTGCCATCAGCAACCTCCGGGGGACCGACAATGAGCAGTTCTTC
NA TRBJ2-3 TRBV5-5 NA CASSLGTGPSTDTQYF TGTGCCAGCAGCTTGGGAACAGGGCCCTCTACAGATACGCAGTATTTT
NA TRBJ1-5 TRBV28 NA CASSQEGSGDQPQHF TGTGCCAGCAGCCAGGAGGGCTCAGGCGATCAGCCCCAGCATTTT
NA TRBJ1-4 TRBV2 NA CASSGVAANEKLFF TGTGCCAGCAGTGGGGTGGCAGCTAATGAAAAACTGTTTTTT
NA TRBJ2-6 TRBV2 NA CASSADRSGANVLTF TGTGCCAGCAGTGCCGATAGATCTGGGGCCAACGTCCTGACTTTC
NA TRBJ2-5 TRBV2 TRBD2 CASRAGLAGGGAETQYF TGTGCCAGCAGGGCGGGGCTAGCGGGGGGAGGGGCAGAGACCCAGTACTTC
once TRBJ2-6 TRBV27 NA CASSPNRAGANVLTF TGTGCCAGCAGTCCGAACAGGGCTGGGGCCAACGTCCTGACTTTC
NA TRBJ2-5 TRBV4-1 TRBD1 CASSKLRGETQYF TGCGCCAGCAGCAAACTCAGGGGGGAGACCCAGTACTTC
NA TRBJ2-7 TRBV28 NA CASSLMLGPYEQYF TGTGCCAGCAGTTTAATGCTCGGCCCCTACGAGCAGTACTTC
NA TRBJ1-2 TRBV4-2 NA CASSQGIYGYTF TGTGCCAGCAGCCAAGGGATCTATGGCTACACCTTC
NA TRBJ1-1 TRBV9 NA CASSVDVGSNTEAFF TGTGCCAGCAGCGTAGATGTGGGGTCCAACACTGAAGCTTTCTTT
NA TRBJ2-2 TRBV27 NA CASSPIMGTTGELFF TGTGCCAGCAGTCCCATCATGGGGACGACTGGGGAGCTGTTTTTT